A single sample is the source of the 24 T cell receptor beta chains below, sequenced in a study of shared clonotypes between healthy human individuals. The protocol was immunoSEQ multiplex PCR, while the TCRdb copy is restricted to in-frame clones and leaves out a portion. The sample has millions of clones; around 90% are singletons. Sequences were obtained from naive CD4+ T cells sorted from blood. The subset here: CD45RA+ positively selected. The receptors shown here come from a young man in good health.

This chain uses TRBV2 with TRBJ1-1; 8 positions match TRBD1. Trimming at V came to 6 bases and at J to 1 base, leaving 4 bases not matched to a gene. Germline CDR1 reads SNHLY; CDR2 reads FYNNEI. CDR3 size: 14 residues. CDR3 DNA sequence: TGTGCCAGCAGGCAAGACAGGGGGAACACTGAAGCTTTCTTT. Translation gives CASRQDRGNTEAFF.

The chain joins TRBV9 to TRBJ2-3; 8 bases are a match to TRBD2. Germline-derived CDR1 and CDR2 are SGDLS and YYNGEE. CDR3 length: 18 residues. J lost 2 bases, V lost 0 bases, and 11 bases had no gene match. The CDR3 region is CASSVEIGWRGDTDTQYF. The CDR3 DNA follows: TGTGCCAGCAGCGTAGAAATTGGGTGGCGGGGGGACACAGATACGCAGTATTTT.

The chain joins TRBV9 to TRBJ1-2; TRBD1 aligns across 10 bases. Germline V gene data show CDR1 as SGDLS and CDR2 as YYNGEE. Trimming took 3 bases from V and 3 from J; bases not matched to a gene: 5. The CDR3 covers 15 residues. The CDR3 loop is CASSGTGGRDYGYTF. Written as DNA, the CDR3 is TGTGCCAGCAGCGGGACAGGGGGACGTGACTATGGCTACACCTTC.

This chain joins TRBV2 and TRBJ2-1, with D possibly being TRBD1 (5 bases). Germline lookup yields CDR1 SNHLY and CDR2 FYNNEI. This CDR3 contains 15 residues. Deletions cut 3 bases from V and 6 bases from J, with 15 bases between. The CDR3 region has the DNA TGTGCCAGCAGTGACAACAGGTTCCCTCGCAATGAGCAGTTCTTC. Amino acids: CASSDNRFPRNEQFF.

About this clone itself: Distinct nucleotide sequences in the sample also encode this CDR3. The J gene is TRBJ1-1, the V gene TRBV6-1, with no clear D. This CDR3 has 14 amino acids. Germline assignment: CDR1 MNHNS and CDR2 SASEGT. V was trimmed by 6 bases and J by 0 bases, leaving 11 bases between them. The CDR3 DNA reads TGTGCCAGCAGCCGGACTGGCATGAACACTGAAGCTTTCTTT. It is translated as CASSRTGMNTEAFF.

The chain combines TRBV6-5 with TRBJ2-1; 10 nucleotides agree with TRBD2. The CDR3 has 15 residues. Germline CDR1 MNHEY, CDR2 SVGAGI. V lost 6 bases and J lost 6; bases outside the gene matches: 8. CDR3 sequence (DNA): TGTGCCAGCAGCTCCTCTAGCGGGAGAGGCAATGAGCAGTTCTTC. Its protein product is CASSSSSGRGNEQFF.

The chain combines TRBV2 with TRBJ1-2; D is ambiguous. V lost 6 bases to trimming and J lost 6 bases, with 11 bases between them. The CDR3 covers 12 residues. Germline V lookup: CDR1 SNHLY, CDR2 FYNNEI. The CDR3: CASRRLGDGYTF. In DNA, the CDR3 is TGTGCCAGCAGGAGGCTCGGGGATGGCTACACCTTC.

This chain links TRBV5-1 with TRBJ2-1; D may be TRBD1 or TRBD2 (5 bases each). Germline loops: CDR1 SGHRS, CDR2 YFSETQ. CDR3 size: 16 residues. V lost 0 bases, J lost 7 bases, and 17 bases lay in between. The CDR3 nucleotides are TGCGCCAGCAGCTTGGGAGGGGCCGCTTTCTTTAATGAGCAGTTCTTC. Translation: CASSLGGAAFFNEQFF. Variable domain in full (rest from reference TRBV5-1 and TRBJ2-1): KAGVTQTPRYLIKTRGQQVTLSCSPISGHRSVSWYQQTPGQGLQFLFEYFSETQRNKGNFPGRFSGRQFSNSRSEMNVSTLELGDSALYLCASSLGGAAFFNEQFFGPGTRLTVL.

Details on this clone: In the same sample, other DNA sequences code for this CDR3. This chain links TRBV9 with TRBJ2-5, with 10 bases matching TRBD1. Germline CDR1 reads SGDLS; CDR2 reads YYNGEE. This CDR3 has 15 amino acids. The V and J ends lost 0 bases and 5 bases, in that order; junction bases with no gene match: 4. The CDR3 region has the DNA TGTGCCAGCAGCGTAGAGGGACAGGGGACGGAGACCCAGTACTTC. Translation gives CASSVEGQGTETQYF.

In the case of this clone: This CDR3 is also generated by other DNA sequences in the sample. The chain is built from TRBV10-3 and TRBJ1-3; TRBD1 matches 9 bases. Germline assignment: CDR1 ENHRY and CDR2 SYGVKD. This CDR3 spans 14 amino acids. V trimming: 6 bases; J trimming: 0 bases; junction bases outside the gene matches: 0. CDR3 in amino acids: CAIRGQGSGNTIYF. The CDR3 bases are TGTGCCATCAGGGGACAGGGCTCTGGAAACACCATATATTTT.

This clone was seen only once. The V and J genes are TRBV11-2 and TRBJ2-1; 11 positions match TRBD1. J gave up 8 bases and V 1 base, and 10 bases lay outside the gene matches. CDR1 and CDR2 from the germline V gene are SGHAT and FQNNGV. The CDR3 consists of 17 residues. The CDR3 reads CASSLAWDRGLFDEQFF. The CDR3 DNA follows: TGTGCCAGCAGCTTAGCTTGGGACAGGGGGTTATTCGATGAGCAGTTCTTC.

This chain joins TRBV19 and TRBJ2-5, with 7 bases identical to TRBD2. This CDR3 has 12 residues. The V gene end was trimmed by 9 bases and the J gene end by 5 bases; junction bases not matched to a gene: 6. Germline CDR1 is LNHDA and CDR2 is SQIVND (reference sequence). The CDR3 DNA reads TGTGCCAGCCGGGGGGTGTCTGAGACCCAGTACTTC. Amino acids: CASRGVSETQYF.

The rearrangement uses TRBV4-1 and TRBJ2-7; 8 bases are a match to TRBD2. Germline CDR1 reads MGHRA; CDR2 reads YSYEKL. The CDR3 spans 16 residues. J was trimmed by 2 bases and V by 2 bases; bases with no gene match: 8. The CDR3 DNA is TGCGCCAGCAGCCAAAATCGGGGGGGCGGAACCTACGAGCAGTACTTC. As protein: CASSQNRGGGTYEQYF.

V usage is TRBV2 and J usage is TRBJ1-1; D is unclear. This CDR3 has 14 residues. Germline loops: CDR1 SNHLY, CDR2 FYNNEI. The V end was cut by 4 bases, the J end by 5 bases, with 14 bases between. The CDR3 here is CASSADPVVTEAFF. DNA of the CDR3: TGTGCCAGCAGTGCGGACCCCGTAGTAACTGAAGCTTTCTTT.

The chain links TRBV11-2 to TRBJ2-2, with TRBD2 as a possible D gene (6 bases). The V gene lost 5 bases and the J gene lost 5 bases, with 15 bases spanning the gap. The length of the CDR3 is 15 residues. Germline lookup yields CDR1 SGHAT and CDR2 FQNNGV. CDR3 DNA: TGTGCCAGCAGCCTCCCGGGACTTTATACCGGGGAGCTGTTTTTT. This translates into CASSLPGLYTGELFF.

This chain links TRBV27 with TRBJ2-7, with 9 nucleotides matching TRBD2. In germline, CDR1 is MNHEY, CDR2 SMNVEV (reference sequence). Trimming removed 5 bases from V and 2 bases from J; junction bases left unmatched: 13. This CDR3 spans 17 amino acids. CDR3 loop: CASSSGGGGARTYEQYF. In nucleotides, the CDR3 is TGTGCCAGCAGTAGCGGGGGCGGGGGGGCTAGGACCTACGAGCAGTACTTC.

The chain employs TRBV27 and TRBJ2-7; either TRBD1 or TRBD2 may fit D (6 bases each). Germline V gene lookup returns CDR1 MNHEY and CDR2 SMNVEV (reference sequence). This CDR3 has 13 residues. The V end lost 7 bases, the J end lost 7 bases, and 17 bases lay between the germline ends. For the CDR3, the DNA is TGTGCCAGCACCCCCTCCGGGGGCGGAGAGCAGTACTTC. The encoded protein is CASTPSGGGEQYF.

CDR3 residues: CAWSVPRGLGTQYF. CDR3 DNA: TGTGCCTGGAGTGTACCCAGGGGCTTGGGGACCCAGTACTTC. The chain recombines TRBV30 with TRBJ2-5, with TRBD1 as a possible D gene (6 bases). Trimming took off 0 bases at V and 7 bases at J, with 15 bases between the two ends. The CDR3 has 14 amino acids. Germline V gives CDR1 GTSNPN, CDR2 SVGIG (reference sequence). The whole variable domain, remainder taken from reference TRBV30 and TRBJ2-5, is SQTIHQWPATLVQPVGSPLSLECTVEGTSNPNLYWYRQAAGRGLQLLFYSVGIGQISSEVPQNLSASRPQDRQFILSSKKLLLSDSGFYLCAWSVPRGLGTQYFGPGTRLLVL.

The V call is TRBV29-1, the J call TRBJ2-7, with 8 bases that match TRBD1. The V segment lost 4 bases and the J segment 0 bases; nucleotides outside the gene matches: 5. The CDR3 sequence is 14 residues long. Per the germline V gene, CDR1 is SQVTM and CDR2 is ANQGSEA. CDR3 nucleotide sequence: TGCAGCGTTGCTGACAGGGGCACCTCCTACGAGCAGTACTTC. Its translation is CSVADRGTSYEQYF.

The DNA for the CDR3 is TGTGCCAGCAGTCAATACCAAGAGACCCAGTACTTC. It yields the protein CASSQYQETQYF. The chain uses TRBV6-5 and TRBJ2-5; D call uncertain. CDR3 length: 12 amino acids. Germline CDR1 reads MNHEY; CDR2 reads SVGAGI. The V end was cut by 5 bases, the J end by 0 bases, with 4 bases between.

This chain uses TRBV5-1 with TRBJ2-2; 13 nucleotides agree with TRBD2. CDR1 is SGHRS, CDR2 YFSETQ, per germline. J gave up 5 bases and V 4 bases, and 5 bases lay outside the gene matches. The CDR3 extends over 16 amino acids. The CDR3 nucleotides are TGCGCCAGCAGCGTACGGACTAGCGGGGGAACCGGGGAGCTGTTTTTT. This encodes CASSVRTSGGTGELFF.

V is TRBV30 and J is TRBJ1-6, with a weak D call TRBD1 (6 bases). This CDR3 comprises 14 residues. Trimming pared 6 bases from V and 7 bases from J, leaving 16 bases between. The germline CDR1 and CDR2 sequences are GTSNPN and SVGIG (reference sequence). In nucleotides, the CDR3 is TGTGCCTGTTGCCCGGGACATTTAAATTCACCCCTCCACTTT. Protein: CACCPGHLNSPLHF.

The chain recombines TRBV5-4 with TRBJ1-1; D not certain. From germline, CDR1 is SGHNT and CDR2 YYREEE (reference sequence). V was pared by 4 bases and J by 6 bases, with 16 bases between. The CDR3 extends over 14 amino acids. The DNA of the CDR3 is TGTGCCAGCAGCCTGGACCGGCGTGCTGCTGAAGCTTTCTTT. Its protein product is CASSLDRRAAEAFF.

This chain joins TRBV5-1 and TRBJ2-5; 7 nucleotides agree with TRBD2. Trimming removed 7 bases from V and 6 bases from J; junction bases left unmatched: 12. The CDR3 has 14 residues. The germline CDR1 and CDR2 sequences are SGHRS and YFSETQ. The CDR3 is CASWDPSGAQTQYF. The DNA for the CDR3 is TGCGCCAGCTGGGACCCCAGCGGGGCCCAGACCCAGTACTTC.